The clone carrying this T cell receptor (beta chain) was seen a handful of times. Its antigen remains unidentified. V was clipped by 1 base and J by 3 bases; unmatched bases: 15. CDR3 length: 18 amino acids. The germline V gene encodes CDR1 SGHVS and CDR2 FQNEAQ. TCRdb recomputed calls from the reads with MiXCR, one row per CDR3 protein. Of a few hundred thousand distinct CDR3 sequences in the sample, roughly 42% were seen once. This specimen comes from a study of T cell repertoires in cytomegalovirus infection. The overall study: Public signatures in TCR beta pointed to CMV infection and matching HLA type.

V gene TRBV7-8 combines with J gene TRBJ2-7; 7 bases match TRBD2. The starting material was cultured PBMCs, obtained from culture after CMV antigen stimulation. This sequence was found in a human donor in good health (CMV status not recorded). Some clones in this sample may be carry-over from other donors' samples. CDR3 DNA: TGTGCCAGCAGCTTAGGAGTGGGTACTTGGGGGGGGGTCTACGAGCAGTACTTC. Translated, it gives CASSLGVGTWGGVYEQYF. The full variable domain, with the rest looked up from reference TRBV7-8 and TRBJ2-7, is GAGVSQSPRYKVAKRGQDVALRCDPISGHVSLFWYQQALGQGPEFLTYFQNEAQLDKSGLPSDRFFAERPEGSVSTLKIQRTQQEDSAVYLCASSLGVGTWGGVYEQYFGPGTRLTVT.